Below, 17 T cell receptor beta chains from the same sample are listed, as sequenced in a study of shared clonotypes between healthy human individuals. Naive CD8 cells lacked CD45RO, underwent positive selection for CCR7 and left out terminally differentiated effector memory CD45RA+ cells. The protocol was immunoSEQ multiplex PCR, while the TCRdb copy is restricted to in-frame clones and leaves out a portion. Of some 2 million clones in the sample, approximately 94% are singletons; the top ten hold approximately 1.2%. The sample consisted of naive CD8+ T cells sorted from blood. These TCRs come from a man between 18 and 29 years old in good health.

V gene TRBV2 combines with J gene TRBJ2-1; D perhaps matches TRBD2 (6 bases). Germline CDR1 is SNHLY and CDR2 is FYNNEI. The CDR3 sequence is 16 residues long. V lost 2 bases and J 2 bases, leaving 13 bases between the germline ends. This CDR3 reads CASSELLADTYNEQFF. The CDR3 DNA is TGTGCCAGCAGTGAACTTTTAGCGGACACCTACAATGAGCAGTTCTTC.

The chain uses TRBV19 and TRBJ2-1, with 8 bases matching TRBD2. Trimming cost V 1 base and J 5 bases; bases outside gene matches: 4. The CDR3 is 15 residues long. CDR1 is LNHDA and CDR2 is SQIVND in the germline V gene (reference sequence). This CDR3 is CASSIVLAGDNEQFF. The CDR3 DNA is TGTGCCAGTAGTATAGTGCTAGCGGGCGACAATGAGCAGTTCTTC.

This chain uses TRBV5-5 with TRBJ2-6; D remains ambiguous. Germline lookup yields CDR1 SGHKS and CDR2 YYEKEE (reference sequence). V was trimmed by 1 base and J by 0 bases, leaving 8 bases between them. This CDR3 spans 16 amino acids. The CDR3: CASSLSLNSGANVLTF. In nucleotides, the CDR3 is TGTGCCAGCAGCTTGAGCCTGAACTCTGGGGCCAACGTCCTGACTTTC.

The chain couples TRBV27 to TRBJ2-2, with TRBD1 matching 7 bases. The CDR3 runs 14 residues. The germline V gene encodes CDR1 MNHEY and CDR2 SMNVEV (reference sequence). V trimming: 6 bases; J trimming: 2 bases; junction bases outside the gene matches: 3. The CDR3 DNA reads TGTGCCAGCAGAGGGACAGCTAACACCGGGGAGCTGTTTTTT. The encoded protein is CASRGTANTGELFF.

The chain joins TRBV5-1 to TRBJ2-7, with D possibly being TRBD2 (6 bases). From germline, CDR1 is SGHRS and CDR2 YFSETQ. This CDR3 has 16 amino acids. The V gene lost 4 bases and the J gene lost 0 bases, with 17 bases spanning the gap. CDR3 nucleotides: TGCGCCAGCAGCCCGGGGTTGGGGGAGGACTCCTACGAGCAGTACTTC. Its protein is CASSPGLGEDSYEQYF.

This clone was detected a few times. The sample carries other DNA sequences with the same CDR3. The chain combines TRBV2 with TRBJ1-2; D remains ambiguous. Germline assignment: CDR1 SNHLY and CDR2 FYNNEI. The CDR3 consists of 13 residues. V dropped 4 bases and J dropped 2 bases, with 8 bases sitting between them. The DNA of the CDR3 is TGTGCCAGCAGTGGTGGAGAAAACTATGGCTACACCTTC. It encodes CASSGGENYGYTF.

V and J are TRBV2 and TRBJ1-1, with D tentatively TRBD1 (6 bases). V was clipped by 4 bases and J by 2 bases, with 11 bases between them. The CDR3 is 14 residues long. CDR1 SNHLY and CDR2 FYNNEI come from the germline V gene. CDR3 DNA sequence: TGTGCCAGCAGTGGAACAGGGCGAAACACTGAAGCTTTCTTT. It translates to CASSGTGRNTEAFF.

The chain combines TRBV7-9 with TRBJ2-5; no definite D call. CDR3 size: 13 residues. V was shortened by 4 bases and J by 4 bases, with 10 bases between the two germline ends. Germline lookup yields CDR1 SEHNR and CDR2 FQNEAQ (reference sequence). The CDR3 bases are TGTGCCAGCAGCTCCCCACCCGGAGAGACCCAGTACTTC. This translates into CASSSPPGETQYF.

Worth noting for this clone: A junction end diverges from the germline sequence, so it may reflect a read error. J is TRBJ2-5 and V is TRBV28, with 8 bases lining up with TRBD1. Germline V gene lookup returns CDR1 MDHEN and CDR2 SYDVKM. There are 13 residues in the CDR3. CDR3 nucleotides: TGTGCCAGCAGTTTACCGGGACAGGACGGCGGACACTTC. Protein product: CASSLPGQDGGHF.

The chain has TRBV27 and TRBJ1-5, with 8 bases aligning to TRBD1. V lost 6 bases and J lost 6; bases outside the gene matches: 10. The CDR3 sequence is 15 residues long. Per the germline V gene, CDR1 is MNHEY and CDR2 is SMNVEV (reference sequence). The DNA of the CDR3 is TGTGCCAGCAGCAGTACAGGGGGAAGATTTCAGCCCCAGCATTTT. It translates to CASSSTGGRFQPQHF.

This clone was picked up one time. The chain carries TRBV5-8 and TRBJ2-7; a weak D match, TRBD2 (7 bases). CDR1 is SGHTS and CDR2 is YDEGEE in the germline V gene. Trimming took 0 bases from V and 0 from J, leaving 10 bases between them. This CDR3 spans 15 amino acids. The CDR3 here is CASSLDGGPSYEQYF. The CDR3 nucleotides are TGTGCCAGCAGCTTGGACGGGGGGCCCTCCTACGAGCAGTACTTC. Complete variable domain (other parts from reference TRBV5-8 and TRBJ2-7): EAGVTQSPTHLIKTRGQQATLRCSPISGHTSVYWYQQALGLGLQFLLWYDEGEERNRGNFPPRFSGRQFPNYSSELNVNALELEDSALYLCASSLDGGPSYEQYFGPGTRLTVT.

In DNA form, the CDR3 reads TGTGCCAGTAGTATATTTGGGTCCATTAGGTCAAACACCGGGGAGCTGTTTTTT. Encoded protein: CASSIFGSIRSNTGELFF. The chain combines TRBV19 with TRBJ2-2; no definite D call. The V gene's germline CDR1 is LNHDA and CDR2 SQIVND (reference sequence). The V end was cut by 2 bases, the J end by 2 bases, with 18 bases between. The CDR3 extends over 18 amino acids.

The chain uses TRBV4-1 and TRBJ1-4; D may be TRBD1 (5 bases). Germline assignment: CDR1 MGHRA and CDR2 YSYEKL. V lost 3 bases to trimming and J lost 11 bases, with 16 bases between them. This CDR3 is built from 14 residues. The CDR3 bases are TGCGCCAGCAGCCAGCCGGACACCTCTGAGAAACTGTTTTTT. It encodes CASSQPDTSEKLFF.

The CDR3 region is CASSLWSTSSYNEQFF. CDR3 bases: TGCGCCAGCAGCTTGTGGAGTACGAGCTCCTACAATGAGCAGTTCTTC. The chain links TRBV5-1 to TRBJ2-1; no definite D call. This CDR3 is built from 16 residues. The V end lost 1 base, the J end lost 0 bases, and 11 bases lay between the germline ends. Looked up from germline, CDR1 is SGHRS and CDR2 is YFSETQ.

The V gene is TRBV10-2, the J gene TRBJ1-1; 9 nucleotides line up with TRBD1. The CDR3 length is 15 residues. V was clipped by 6 bases and J by 4 bases; unmatched bases: 9. CDR1 and CDR2 (germline): WSHSY, SAAADI. This CDR3 is CASSTATGGVTEAFF. CDR3 nucleotides: TGCGCCAGCAGCACCGCCACAGGGGGCGTCACTGAAGCTTTCTTT.

A word on this clone: Different DNA sequences within this sample yield the same CDR3. The V call is TRBV5-4, the J call TRBJ2-3; D is unclear. Germline V CDR1 and CDR2: SGHNT, YYREEE (reference sequence). The CDR3 runs to 12 residues. V dropped 0 bases and J dropped 5 bases, with 4 bases sitting between them. CDR3 in amino acids: CASSLAGDTQYF. DNA of the CDR3: TGTGCCAGCAGCTTGGCCGGAGATACGCAGTATTTT.

The chain links TRBV11-2 to TRBJ2-1, with D possibly called TRBD1 or TRBD2 (5 bases each). CDR3 length: 16 amino acids. Germline CDR1 and CDR2: SGHAT and FQNNGV. V lost 1 base to trimming and J lost 5 bases, with 15 bases between them. CDR3: CASSLVLGVVDNEQFF. The CDR3 DNA is TGTGCCAGCAGCTTAGTTTTGGGGGTCGTTGACAATGAGCAGTTCTTC.